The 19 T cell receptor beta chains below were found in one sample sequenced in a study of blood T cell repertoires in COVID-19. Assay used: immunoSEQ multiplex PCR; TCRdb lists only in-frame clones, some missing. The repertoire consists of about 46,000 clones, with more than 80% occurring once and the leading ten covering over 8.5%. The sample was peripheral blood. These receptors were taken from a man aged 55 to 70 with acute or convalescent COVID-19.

CDR3 in amino acids: CASSPYGTGSEKLFF. CDR3 DNA sequence: TGTGCCAGCAGTCCTTACGGGACAGGGAGTGAAAAACTGTTTTTT. V usage is TRBV6-5 and J usage is TRBJ1-4; 9 bases fit TRBD1. The junction had 8 bases not matched to a gene; V was cut back by 5 bases and J by 7 bases. The CDR3 is made up of 15 amino acids. In germline, CDR1 is MNHEY, CDR2 SVGAGI.

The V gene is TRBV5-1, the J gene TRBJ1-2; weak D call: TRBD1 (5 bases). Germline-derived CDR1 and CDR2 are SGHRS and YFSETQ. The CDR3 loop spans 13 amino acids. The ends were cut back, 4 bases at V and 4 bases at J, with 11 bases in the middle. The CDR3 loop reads CASSPGVAYGYTF. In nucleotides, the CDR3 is TGCGCCAGCAGCCCGGGGGTAGCCTATGGCTACACCTTC.

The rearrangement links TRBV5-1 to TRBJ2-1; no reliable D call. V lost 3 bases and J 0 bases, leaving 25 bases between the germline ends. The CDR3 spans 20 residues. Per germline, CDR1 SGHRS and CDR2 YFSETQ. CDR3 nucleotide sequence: TGCGCCAGCAGCTCGCCAACCCTACGACAACAATTCAGCTCCTACAATGAGCAGTTCTTC. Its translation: CASSSPTLRQQFSSYNEQFF.

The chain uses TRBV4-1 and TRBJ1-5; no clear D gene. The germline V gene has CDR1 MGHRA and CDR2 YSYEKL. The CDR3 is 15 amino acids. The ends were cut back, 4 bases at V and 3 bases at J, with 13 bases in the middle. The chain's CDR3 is CASSLFKSDNQPQHF. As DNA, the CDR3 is TGCGCCAGCAGCCTCTTCAAGAGCGACAATCAGCCCCAGCATTTT.

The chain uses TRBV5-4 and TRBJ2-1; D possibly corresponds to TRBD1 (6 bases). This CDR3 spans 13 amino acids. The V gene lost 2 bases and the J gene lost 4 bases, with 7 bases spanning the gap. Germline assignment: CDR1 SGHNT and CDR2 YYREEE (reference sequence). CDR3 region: CASSFGQYNEQFF. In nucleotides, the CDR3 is TGTGCCAGCAGCTTTGGACAGTACAATGAGCAGTTCTTC.

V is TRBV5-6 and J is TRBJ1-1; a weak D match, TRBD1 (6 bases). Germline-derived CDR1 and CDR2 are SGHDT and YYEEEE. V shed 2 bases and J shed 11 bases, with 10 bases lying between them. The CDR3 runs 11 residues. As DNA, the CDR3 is TGTGCCAGCAGCTTCGCAGGGGAGGCTTTCTTT. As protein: CASSFAGEAFF.

This CDR3 reads CASGGNQNTEAFF. The DNA for the CDR3 is TGTGCCAGCGGTGGCAATCAGAACACTGAAGCTTTCTTT. This chain joins TRBV3-1 (or the pseudogene TRBV3-2) and TRBJ1-1; D gene unclear. The V end lost 8 bases, the J end lost 1 base, and 11 bases lay between the germline ends. CDR1 LGHDT and CDR2 YNNKEL come from the germline V gene (reference sequence). CDR3 size: 13 residues.

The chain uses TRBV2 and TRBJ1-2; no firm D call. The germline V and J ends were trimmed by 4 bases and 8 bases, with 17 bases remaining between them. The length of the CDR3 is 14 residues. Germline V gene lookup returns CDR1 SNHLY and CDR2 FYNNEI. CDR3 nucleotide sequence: TGTGCCAGCAGTGTCTATTTGGGCCGTGGCGGCTACACCTTC. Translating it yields CASSVYLGRGGYTF.

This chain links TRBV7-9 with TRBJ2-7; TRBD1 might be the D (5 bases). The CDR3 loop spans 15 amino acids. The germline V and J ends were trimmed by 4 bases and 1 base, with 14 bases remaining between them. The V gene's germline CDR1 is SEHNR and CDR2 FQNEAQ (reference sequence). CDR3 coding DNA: TGTGCCAGCAGCTCTTTTATGGGGCAGTCCTACGAGCAGTACTTC. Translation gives CASSSFMGQSYEQYF.

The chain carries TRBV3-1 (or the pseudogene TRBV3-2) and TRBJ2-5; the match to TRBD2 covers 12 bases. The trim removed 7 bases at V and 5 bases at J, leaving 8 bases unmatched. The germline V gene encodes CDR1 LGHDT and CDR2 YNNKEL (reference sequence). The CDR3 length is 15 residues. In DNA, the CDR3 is TGTGCCAGCACGACTAGCGGGGGCCCCGGGGAGACCCAGTACTTC. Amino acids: CASTTSGGPGETQYF.

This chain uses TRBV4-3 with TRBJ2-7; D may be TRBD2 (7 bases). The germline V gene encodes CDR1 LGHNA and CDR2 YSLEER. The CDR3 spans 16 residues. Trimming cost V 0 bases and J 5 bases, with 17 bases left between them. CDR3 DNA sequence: TGCGCCAGCAGCCAAGATCGAGGGGGGGGGCTCCACGAGCAGTACTTC. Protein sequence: CASSQDRGGGLHEQYF.

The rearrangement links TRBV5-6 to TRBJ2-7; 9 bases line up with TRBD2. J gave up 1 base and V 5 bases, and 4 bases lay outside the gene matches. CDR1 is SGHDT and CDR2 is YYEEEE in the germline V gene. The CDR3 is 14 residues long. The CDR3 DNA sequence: TGTGCCAGCAGACCGCGGGGGGGTTCCTACGAGCAGTACTTC. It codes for CASRPRGGSYEQYF. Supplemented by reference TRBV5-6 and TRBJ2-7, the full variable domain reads DAGVTQSPTHLIKTRGQQVTLRCSPKSGHDTVSWYQQALGQGPQFIFQYYEEEERQRGNFPDRFSGHQFPNYSSELNVNALLLGDSALYLCASRPRGGSYEQYFGPGTRLTVT.

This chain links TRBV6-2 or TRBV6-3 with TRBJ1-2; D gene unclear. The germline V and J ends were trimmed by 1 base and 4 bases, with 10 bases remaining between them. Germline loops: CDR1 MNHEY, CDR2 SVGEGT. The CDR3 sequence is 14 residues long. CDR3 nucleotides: TGTGCCAGCAGTTACTATGTCAGTCCCTATGGCTACACCTTC. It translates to CASSYYVSPYGYTF.

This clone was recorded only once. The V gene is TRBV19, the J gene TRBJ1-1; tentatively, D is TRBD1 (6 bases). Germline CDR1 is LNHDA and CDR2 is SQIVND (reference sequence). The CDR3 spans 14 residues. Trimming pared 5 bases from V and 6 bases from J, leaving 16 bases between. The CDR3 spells CASSPGQRPAEAFF. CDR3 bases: TGTGCCAGTAGTCCAGGACAGCGACCCGCTGAAGCTTTCTTT.

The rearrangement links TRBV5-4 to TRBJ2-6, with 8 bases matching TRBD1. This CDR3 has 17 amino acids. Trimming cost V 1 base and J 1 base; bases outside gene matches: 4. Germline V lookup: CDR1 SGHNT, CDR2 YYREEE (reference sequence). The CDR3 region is CASSLNRGWSGANVLTF. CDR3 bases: TGTGCCAGCAGCTTGAACAGGGGGTGGTCTGGGGCCAACGTCCTGACTTTC.

As DNA, the CDR3 is TGTGCCAGCAGCCCTTCCCCAGACTATGGCTACACCTTC. Protein product: CASSPSPDYGYTF. The rearrangement joins TRBV12-3 or TRBV12-4 to TRBJ1-2, with no clear D. This CDR3 is 13 amino acids long. V was pared by 6 bases and J by 3 bases, with 11 bases between.

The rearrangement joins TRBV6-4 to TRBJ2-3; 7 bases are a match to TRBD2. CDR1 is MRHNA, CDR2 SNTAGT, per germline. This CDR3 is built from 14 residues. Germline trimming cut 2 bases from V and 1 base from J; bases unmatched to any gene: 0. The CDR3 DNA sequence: TGTGCCAGCAGTGACCGGGGGGGCACAGATACGCAGTATTTT. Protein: CASSDRGGTDTQYF.

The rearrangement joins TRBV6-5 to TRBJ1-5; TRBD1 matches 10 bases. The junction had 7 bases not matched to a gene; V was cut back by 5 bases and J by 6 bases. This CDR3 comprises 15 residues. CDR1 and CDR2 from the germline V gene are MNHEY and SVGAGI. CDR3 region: CASSRDRGKTQPQHF. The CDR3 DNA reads TGTGCCAGCAGTAGGGACAGGGGAAAGACTCAGCCCCAGCATTTT.

The CDR3 spells CASSLTGSKLGKNIQYF. CDR3 coding DNA: TGTGCCAGCAGCTTAACAGGGAGCAAGTTGGGCAAAAACATTCAGTACTTC. J is TRBJ2-4 and V is TRBV7-6, with D perhaps TRBD1 (6 bases). CDR1 is SGHVS and CDR2 is FNYEAQ in the germline V gene. V lost 2 bases to trimming and J lost 3 bases, with 17 bases between them. The CDR3 is 17 residues long. The full variable domain, rest sourced from reference TRBV7-6 and TRBJ2-4, is GAGVSQSPRYKVTKRGQDVALRCDPISGHVSLYWYRQALGQGPEFLTYFNYEAQQDKSGLPNDRFSAERPEGSISTLTIQRTEQRDSAMYRCASSLTGSKLGKNIQYFGAGTRLSVL.